Below, 22 T cell receptor beta chains from the same sample are listed, as sequenced in a study of cytomegalovirus exposure and HLA in healthy donors. With 60 Vbeta and 13 Jbeta primers, the PCR was carried out. This table comes from immunoSEQ multiplex PCR, and its TCRdb copy is limited to in-frame clones, with some not included. The sample shows about 120,000 clones, around 80% of them seen only once. Source material: PBMCs. These receptors came from a middle-aged woman in good health and CMV-seropositive.

This clone was observed a few times. The CDR3 does not close with the conserved phenylalanine or tryptophan, likely indicating a read error. V gene TRBV7-8 combines with J gene TRBJ2-3; D gene ambiguous. The CDR3 covers 11 residues. CDR1 SGHVS and CDR2 FQNEAQ come from the germline V gene. The V end lost 6 bases, the J end lost 6 bases, and 7 bases lay between the germline ends. The CDR3 nucleotides are TGTGCCAGCAGACACCAGGATACGCAGTATGTT. This sequence encodes CASRHQDTQYV.

This clone was picked up a small number of times. Other DNA sequences in this specimen translate into the identical CDR3. J is TRBJ1-1 and V is TRBV5-4; unclear D gene. This CDR3 comprises 12 residues. The germline V and J ends were trimmed by 0 bases and 4 bases, with 4 bases remaining between them. Per the germline V gene, CDR1 is SGHNT and CDR2 is YYREEE (reference sequence). The CDR3 nucleotides are TGTGCCAGCAGCTTGGGTCGCACTGAAGCTTTCTTT. It is translated as CASSLGRTEAFF.

This clone was detected only once. The V gene is TRBV6-4, the J gene TRBJ2-3; 10 positions agree with TRBD2. After removal of 6 bases from V and 4 bases from J, the junction contained 7 bases not matched to a gene. The CDR3 covers 15 residues. Germline V gene lookup returns CDR1 MRHNA and CDR2 SNTAGT. The CDR3 protein is CASRESGGASDTQYF. CDR3 nucleotide sequence: TGTGCCAGCAGAGAGAGCGGGGGGGCCTCAGATACGCAGTATTTT.

This chain links TRBV7-3 with TRBJ2-1, with 16 positions matching TRBD2. The V and J ends lost 5 bases and 9 bases, in that order; junction bases with no gene match: 7. Germline assignment: CDR1 SGHTA and CDR2 FQGTGA. This CDR3 contains 16 residues. The CDR3 DNA is TGTGCCAGCAGCCTAGGGACTAGCGGGAGGGCGGGTGAGCAGTTCTTC. Its protein is CASSLGTSGRAGEQFF.

In regard to this clone: A junction boundary mismatches the germline segment, possibly from a read error. Other nucleotide sequences in the sample specify the same CDR3. The genes are TRBV6-1 and TRBJ1-6, with TRBD1 as a possible D gene (6 bases). CDR3 size: 15 residues. Germline CDR1 is MNHNS and CDR2 is SASEGT. CDR3 residues: CASREQGGYNSPLHF. The CDR3 DNA sequence: TGTGCCAGCAGAGAACAGGGAGGCTATAATTCCCCCCTCCACTTT.

This clone was recorded a few times. The CDR3 sequence is CASSFGQLNSPLHF. CDR3 in DNA: TGTGCCAGCAGCTTCGGACAGCTAAATTCACCCCTCCACTTT. This chain uses TRBV7-8 with TRBJ1-6; possible D gene TRBD1, 6 bases. Germline CDR1 is SGHVS and CDR2 is FQNEAQ. The V and J ends lost 3 bases and 7 bases respectively, with 10 bases between them. The CDR3 loop spans 14 amino acids.

The genes are TRBV6-4 and TRBJ1-5; weak D call: TRBD1 (5 bases). This CDR3 is built from 13 residues. From germline, CDR1 is MRHNA and CDR2 SNTAGT. The V gene lost 6 bases and the J gene lost 6 bases, with 12 bases spanning the gap. CDR3 residues: CASSPQGSQPQHF. Written as DNA, the CDR3 is TGTGCCAGCAGCCCTCAGGGTTCTCAGCCCCAGCATTTT.

The V gene is TRBV6-1, the J gene TRBJ2-5; the match to TRBD1 covers 8 bases. The better agreement between TRBJ2-7 and the DNA end casts doubt on the J call. Germline V gives CDR1 MNHNS, CDR2 SASEGT. The CDR3 consists of 13 residues. For the CDR3, the DNA is TGTGCCAGCAGCAGGACAGGGCGATACGAGCAGTACTTC. Its protein product is CASSRTGRYEQYF.

This clone occurred a few times. V is TRBV7-9 and J is TRBJ1-1, with TRBD1 as a possible D gene (5 bases). The CDR3 covers 12 residues. From germline, CDR1 is SEHNR and CDR2 FQNEAQ (reference sequence). V gave up 0 bases and J gave up 11 bases, with 10 bases separating them. The CDR3 region is CASSLAAGDAFF. The CDR3 DNA reads as TGTGCCAGCAGCTTAGCGGCGGGGGACGCTTTCTTT.

The chain employs TRBV5-1 and TRBJ2-5; possible D gene TRBD2, 6 bases. The CDR3 has 13 amino acids. The V end lost 0 bases, the J end lost 9 bases, and 12 bases lay between the germline ends. Germline V gene lookup returns CDR1 SGHRS and CDR2 YFSETQ. As DNA, the CDR3 is TGCGCCAGCAGCTTGGATGGGGGGAAGGCCCAGTACTTC. This codes for CASSLDGGKAQYF. Complete variable domain (other parts from reference TRBV5-1 and TRBJ2-5): KAGVTQTPRYLIKTRGQQVTLSCSPISGHRSVSWYQQTPGQGLQFLFEYFSETQRNKGNFPGRFSGRQFSNSRSEMNVSTLELGDSALYLCASSLDGGKAQYFGPGTRLLVL.

The J gene is TRBJ2-7, the V gene TRBV7-8; D may be TRBD2 (5 bases). This CDR3 comprises 12 residues. Trimming cost V 3 bases and J 6 bases, with 9 bases left between them. Germline V gene lookup returns CDR1 SGHVS and CDR2 FQNEAQ. The CDR3, as DNA: TGTGCCAGCAGCTTCGGGAAATCCGAGCAGTACTTC. As protein: CASSFGKSEQYF. The full variable domain, its missing parts supplied by reference TRBV7-8 and TRBJ2-7, is GAGVSQSPRYKVAKRGQDVALRCDPISGHVSLFWYQQALGQGPEFLTYFQNEAQLDKSGLPSDRFFAERPEGSVSTLKIQRTQQEDSAVYLCASSFGKSEQYFGPGTRLTVT.

CDR3 DNA sequence: TGTGCCAGCTCACCCGCCGGGTCCTCCTACGAGCAGTACTTC. Protein product: CASSPAGSSYEQYF. The chain has TRBV18 and TRBJ2-7, with D unresolved. The germline V and J ends were trimmed by 3 bases and 0 bases, with 9 bases remaining between them. This CDR3 is built from 14 residues. CDR1 and CDR2 (germline): KGHSH, LQKENI.

This chain links TRBV5-1 with TRBJ2-5; TRBD1 might be the D (5 bases). The V and J ends lost 4 bases and 1 base respectively, with 14 bases between them. Germline CDR1 reads SGHRS; CDR2 reads YFSETQ. This CDR3 comprises 15 residues. The CDR3 sequence: CASSLDRIVQETQYF. In DNA, the CDR3 is TGCGCCAGCAGCCTCGACAGAATAGTCCAAGAGACCCAGTACTTC.

The chain employs TRBV1 and TRBJ1-1; the table's D call, TRBD1, was not checked against the DNA. TRBV1 is a pseudogene. The CDR3 sequence is 15 residues long. DNA of the CDR3: TGCACCAGCAGCCACTTAAGATCAAATCCCAGGGAAGCTTTCTTT. This translates into CTSSHLRSNPREAFF.

This clone occurred a few times. V and J are TRBV6-5 and TRBJ2-7, with 8 bases lining up with TRBD2. Germline V lookup: CDR1 MNHEY, CDR2 SVGAGI. This CDR3 comprises 15 residues. Unmatched junction bases numbered 7, after V lost 6 bases and J lost 0 bases. The DNA for the CDR3 is TGTGCCAGCAGGTCGGGACTAGGGACCTCCTACGAGCAGTACTTC. Its protein product is CASRSGLGTSYEQYF.

The V call is TRBV4-1, the J call TRBJ2-5; 8 positions agree with TRBD2. The trim removed 2 bases at V and 2 bases at J, leaving 4 bases unmatched. The CDR3 consists of 15 residues. The germline gives CDR1 MGHRA, CDR2 YSYEKL. CDR3 loop: CASSQPSGRQETQYF. CDR3 coding DNA: TGCGCCAGCAGCCAACCTAGCGGGCGGCAAGAGACCCAGTACTTC.

The chain uses TRBV2 and TRBJ2-3; 7 nucleotides agree with TRBD2. The CDR3 is 17 residues long. The J segment lost 3 bases and the V segment lost 4 bases, leaving 13 bases of the junction unmatched. Germline V CDR1 and CDR2: SNHLY, FYNNEI. The CDR3 DNA is TGTGCCAGCAGTGTGGCTAGCGGAGGGGAAGGGACAGATACGCAGTATTTT. Amino acids: CASSVASGGEGTDTQYF.

This clone was observed a handful of times. This chain uses TRBV10-3 with TRBJ2-2, with D maybe TRBD1 (7 bases). Looked up from germline, CDR1 is ENHRY and CDR2 is SYGVKD. V shed 6 bases and J shed 4 bases, with 15 bases lying between them. This CDR3 has 15 residues. CDR3 sequence: CAISAGQTGTGELFF. The CDR3 DNA follows: TGTGCCATCAGCGCGGGACAGACTGGCACCGGGGAGCTGTTTTTT.

The V and J genes are TRBV27 and TRBJ2-1; no clear D. V lost 6 bases and J lost 3, with 3 bases in between. This CDR3 contains 11 residues. In germline, CDR1 is MNHEY, CDR2 SMNVEV (reference sequence). The CDR3 DNA follows: TGTGCCAGCAGCAACTACAATGAGCAGTTCTTC. Translating it yields CASSNYNEQFF.

This clone was recorded a few times. The V call is TRBV30, the J call TRBJ1-4, with unresolved D. Germline CDR1 and CDR2: GTSNPN and SVGIG (reference sequence). The CDR3 has 15 amino acids. Trimming pared 2 bases from V and 8 bases from J, leaving 18 bases between. CDR3: CAWSPGPRAFEKLFF. As DNA, the CDR3 is TGTGCCTGGAGTCCAGGACCGCGGGCTTTCGAAAAACTGTTTTTT.

With respect to this clone: The same CDR3 arises from other DNA sequences in this sample as well. This rearrangement joins TRBV7-9 to TRBJ1-2, with TRBD1 as a possible D gene (5 bases). Trimming left V 5 bases short and J 4 bases short, with 11 bases between. CDR1 and CDR2 from the germline V gene are SEHNR and FQNEAQ (reference sequence). The CDR3 loop spans 13 amino acids. CDR3 region: CASSLQGGYGYTF. The CDR3, as DNA: TGTGCCAGCAGCCTCCAGGGAGGCTATGGCTACACCTTC.

This clone came up once. V is TRBV2 and J is TRBJ2-3; 11 nucleotides match TRBD1. Germline V gene lookup returns CDR1 SNHLY and CDR2 FYNNEI. The CDR3 is 15 residues long. J was trimmed by 5 bases and V by 5 bases; bases with no gene match: 6. CDR3 in DNA: TGTGCCAGCAGTAGGACAGGGGGCGAGGGAGATACGCAGTATTTT. Translation gives CASSRTGGEGDTQYF.